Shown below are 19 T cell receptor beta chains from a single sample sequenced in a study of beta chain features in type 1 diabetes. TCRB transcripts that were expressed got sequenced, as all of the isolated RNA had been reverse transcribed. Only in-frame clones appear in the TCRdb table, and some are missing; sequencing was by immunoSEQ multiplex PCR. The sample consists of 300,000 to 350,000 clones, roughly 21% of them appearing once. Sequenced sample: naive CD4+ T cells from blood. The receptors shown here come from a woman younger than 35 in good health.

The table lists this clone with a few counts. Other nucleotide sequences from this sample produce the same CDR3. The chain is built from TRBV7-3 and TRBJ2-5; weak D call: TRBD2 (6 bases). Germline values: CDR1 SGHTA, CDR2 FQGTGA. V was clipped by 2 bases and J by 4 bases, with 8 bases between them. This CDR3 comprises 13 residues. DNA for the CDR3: TGTGCCAGCAGCTTAGGGGGAGGAGAGACCCAGTACTTC. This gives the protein CASSLGGGETQYF.

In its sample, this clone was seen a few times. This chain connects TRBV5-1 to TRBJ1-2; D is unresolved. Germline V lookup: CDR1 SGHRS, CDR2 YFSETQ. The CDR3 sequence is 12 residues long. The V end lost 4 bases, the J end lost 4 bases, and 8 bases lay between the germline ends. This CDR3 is CASSPGSYGYTF. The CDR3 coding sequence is TGCGCCAGCAGCCCGGGGAGCTATGGCTACACCTTC. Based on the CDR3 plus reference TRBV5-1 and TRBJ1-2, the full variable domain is KAGVTQTPRYLIKTRGQQVTLSCSPISGHRSVSWYQQTPGQGLQFLFEYFSETQRNKGNFPGRFSGRQFSNSRSEMNVSTLELGDSALYLCASSPGSYGYTFGSGTRLTVV.

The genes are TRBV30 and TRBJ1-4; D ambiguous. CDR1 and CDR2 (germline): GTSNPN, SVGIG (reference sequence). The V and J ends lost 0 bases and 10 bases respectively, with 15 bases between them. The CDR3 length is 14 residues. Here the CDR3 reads CAWSVLGRVGKLFF. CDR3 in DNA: TGTGCCTGGAGTGTACTCGGCCGGGTAGGAAAACTGTTTTTT.

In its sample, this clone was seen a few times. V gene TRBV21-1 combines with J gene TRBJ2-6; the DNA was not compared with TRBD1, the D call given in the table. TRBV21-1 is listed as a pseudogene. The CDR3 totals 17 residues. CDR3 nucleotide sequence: TGTGCCAGCAGCAATGAACAGGGTTCTTCTGGGGCCAACGTCCTGACTTTC. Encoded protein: CASSNEQGSSGANVLTF.

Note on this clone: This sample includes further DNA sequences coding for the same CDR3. CDR3 coding DNA: TGTGCCAGCAGCTTAGGAGCAAACACTGAAGCTTTCTTT. Residues: CASSLGANTEAFF. The gene calls are TRBV7-9 and TRBJ1-1, with D unclear. CDR1 and CDR2 (germline): SEHNR, FQNEAQ (reference sequence). With 1 base removed from V and 2 bases from J, the gap between germline ends came to 5 bases. CDR3 size: 13 residues.

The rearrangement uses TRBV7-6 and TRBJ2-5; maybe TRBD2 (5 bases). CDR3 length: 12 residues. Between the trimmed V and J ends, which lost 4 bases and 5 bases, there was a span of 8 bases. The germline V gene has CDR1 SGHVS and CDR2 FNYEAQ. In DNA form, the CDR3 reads TGTGCCAGCAGCTCGAGGGAGGAGACCCAGTACTTC. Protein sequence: CASSSREETQYF. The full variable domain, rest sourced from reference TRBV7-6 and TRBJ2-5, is GAGVSQSPRYKVTKRGQDVALRCDPISGHVSLYWYRQALGQGPEFLTYFNYEAQQDKSGLPNDRFSAERPEGSISTLTIQRTEQRDSAMYRCASSSREETQYFGPGTRLLVL.

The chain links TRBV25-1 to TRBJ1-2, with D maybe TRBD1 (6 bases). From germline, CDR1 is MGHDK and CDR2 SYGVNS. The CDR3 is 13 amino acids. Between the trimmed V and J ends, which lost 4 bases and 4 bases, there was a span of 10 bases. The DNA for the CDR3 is TGTGCCAGCAGTGGAACAGGGTCCTATGGCTACACCTTC. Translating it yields CASSGTGSYGYTF.

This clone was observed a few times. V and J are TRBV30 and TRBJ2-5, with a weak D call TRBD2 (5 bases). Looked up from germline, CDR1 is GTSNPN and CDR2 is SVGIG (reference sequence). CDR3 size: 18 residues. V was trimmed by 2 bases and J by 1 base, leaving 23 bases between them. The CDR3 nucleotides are TGTGCCTGGAGTCTAGCACGGAGCCTCAAGTGGGCCCAAGAGACCCAGTACTTC. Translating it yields CAWSLARSLKWAQETQYF. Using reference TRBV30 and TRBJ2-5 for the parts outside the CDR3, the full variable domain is SQTIHQWPATLVQPVGSPLSLECTVEGTSNPNLYWYRQAAGRGLQLLFYSVGIGQISSEVPQNLSASRPQDRQFILSSKKLLLSDSGFYLCAWSLARSLKWAQETQYFGPGTRLLVL.

The chain's CDR3 is CASGLVLGRGPYEQYF. The CDR3 region has the DNA TGTGCTAGTGGTTTGGTATTAGGCAGGGGGCCGTACGAGCAGTACTTC. The rearrangement links TRBV12-5 to TRBJ2-7; 8 bases match TRBD1. Trimming took 0 bases from V and 4 from J; bases not matched to a gene: 8. Germline assignment: CDR1 LGHNT and CDR2 FRNRAP. CDR3 size: 16 residues.

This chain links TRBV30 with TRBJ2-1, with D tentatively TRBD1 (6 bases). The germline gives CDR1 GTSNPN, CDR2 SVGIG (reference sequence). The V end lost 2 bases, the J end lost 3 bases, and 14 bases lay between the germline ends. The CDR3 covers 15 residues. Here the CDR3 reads CAWSRTGLYYNEQFF. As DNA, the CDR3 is TGTGCCTGGAGTCGCACAGGGCTTTACTACAATGAGCAGTTCTTC.

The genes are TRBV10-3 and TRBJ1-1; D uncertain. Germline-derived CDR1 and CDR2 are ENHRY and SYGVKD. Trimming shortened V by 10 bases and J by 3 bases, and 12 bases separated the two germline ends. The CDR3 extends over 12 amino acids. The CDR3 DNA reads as TGTGCCAGTGCACCCGGGGACACTGAAGCTTTCTTT. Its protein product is CASAPGDTEAFF.

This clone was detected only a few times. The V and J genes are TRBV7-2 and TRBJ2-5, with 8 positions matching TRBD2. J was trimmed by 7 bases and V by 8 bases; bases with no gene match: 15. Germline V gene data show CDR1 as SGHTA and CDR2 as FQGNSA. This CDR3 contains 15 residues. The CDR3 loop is CASAIAGTRRGTQYF. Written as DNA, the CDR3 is TGTGCCAGCGCAATAGCGGGGACCCGGCGTGGGACCCAGTACTTC.

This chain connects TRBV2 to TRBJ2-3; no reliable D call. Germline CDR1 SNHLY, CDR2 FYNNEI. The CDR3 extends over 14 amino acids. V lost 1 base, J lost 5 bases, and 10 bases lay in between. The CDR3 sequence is CASSEVTERDTQYF. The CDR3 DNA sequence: TGTGCCAGCAGTGAAGTAACCGAGAGAGATACGCAGTATTTT.

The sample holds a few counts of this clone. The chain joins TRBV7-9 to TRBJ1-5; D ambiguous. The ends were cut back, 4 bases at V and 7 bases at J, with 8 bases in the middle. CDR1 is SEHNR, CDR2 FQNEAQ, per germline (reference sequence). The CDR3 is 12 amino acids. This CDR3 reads CASSSQWQPQHF. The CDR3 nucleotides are TGTGCCAGCAGCTCACAGTGGCAGCCCCAGCATTTT.

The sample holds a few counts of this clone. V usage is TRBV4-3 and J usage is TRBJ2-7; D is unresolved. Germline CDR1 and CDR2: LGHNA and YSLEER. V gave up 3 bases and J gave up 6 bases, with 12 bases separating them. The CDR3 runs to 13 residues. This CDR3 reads CASSQRVFSEQYF. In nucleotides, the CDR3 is TGCGCCAGCAGCCAGAGAGTTTTCTCCGAGCAGTACTTC.

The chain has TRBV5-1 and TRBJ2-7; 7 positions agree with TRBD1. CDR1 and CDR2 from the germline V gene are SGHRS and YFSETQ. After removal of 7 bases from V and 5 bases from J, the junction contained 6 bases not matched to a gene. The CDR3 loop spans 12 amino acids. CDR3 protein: CASGTGVNEQYF. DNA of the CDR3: TGCGCCAGCGGTACAGGGGTTAACGAGCAGTACTTC.

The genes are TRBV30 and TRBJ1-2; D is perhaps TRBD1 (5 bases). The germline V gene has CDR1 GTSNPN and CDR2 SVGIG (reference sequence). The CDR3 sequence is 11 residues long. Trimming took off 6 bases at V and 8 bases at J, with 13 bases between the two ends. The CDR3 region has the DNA TGTGCCTGTGATGGGGCGCAGGGCTACACCTTC. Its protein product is CACDGAQGYTF. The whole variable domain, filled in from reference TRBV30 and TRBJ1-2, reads SQTIHQWPATLVQPVGSPLSLECTVEGTSNPNLYWYRQAAGRGLQLLFYSVGIGQISSEVPQNLSASRPQDRQFILSSKKLLLSDSGFYLCACDGAQGYTFGSGTRLTVV.

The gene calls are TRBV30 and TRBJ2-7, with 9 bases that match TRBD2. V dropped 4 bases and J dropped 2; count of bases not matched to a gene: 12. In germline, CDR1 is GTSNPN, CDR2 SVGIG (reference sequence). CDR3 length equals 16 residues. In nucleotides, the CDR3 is TGTGCCTGGATCCCAAGAGGGGGACTAGCTACCTACGAGCAGTACTTC. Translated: CAWIPRGGLATYEQYF.

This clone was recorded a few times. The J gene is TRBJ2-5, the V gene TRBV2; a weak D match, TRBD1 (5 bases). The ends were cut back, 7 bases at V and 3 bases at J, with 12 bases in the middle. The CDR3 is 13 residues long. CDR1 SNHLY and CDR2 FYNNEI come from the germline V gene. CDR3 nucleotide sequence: TGTGCCAGCAATTGGGGCAGGGAAGAGACCCAGTACTTC. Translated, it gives CASNWGREETQYF.